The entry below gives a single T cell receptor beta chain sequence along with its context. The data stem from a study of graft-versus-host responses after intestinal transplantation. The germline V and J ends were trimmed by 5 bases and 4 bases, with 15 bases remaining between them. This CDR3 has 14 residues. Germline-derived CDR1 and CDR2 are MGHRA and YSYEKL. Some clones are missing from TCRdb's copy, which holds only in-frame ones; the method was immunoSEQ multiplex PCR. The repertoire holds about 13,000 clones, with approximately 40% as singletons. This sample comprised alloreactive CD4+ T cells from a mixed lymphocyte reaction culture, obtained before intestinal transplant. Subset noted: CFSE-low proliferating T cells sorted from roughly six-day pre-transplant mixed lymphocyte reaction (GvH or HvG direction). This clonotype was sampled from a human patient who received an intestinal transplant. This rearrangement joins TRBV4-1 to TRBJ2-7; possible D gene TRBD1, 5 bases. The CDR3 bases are TGCGCCAGCAGCTTAACAGGAATAGTTTACGAGCAGTACTTC. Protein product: CASSLTGIVYEQYF.